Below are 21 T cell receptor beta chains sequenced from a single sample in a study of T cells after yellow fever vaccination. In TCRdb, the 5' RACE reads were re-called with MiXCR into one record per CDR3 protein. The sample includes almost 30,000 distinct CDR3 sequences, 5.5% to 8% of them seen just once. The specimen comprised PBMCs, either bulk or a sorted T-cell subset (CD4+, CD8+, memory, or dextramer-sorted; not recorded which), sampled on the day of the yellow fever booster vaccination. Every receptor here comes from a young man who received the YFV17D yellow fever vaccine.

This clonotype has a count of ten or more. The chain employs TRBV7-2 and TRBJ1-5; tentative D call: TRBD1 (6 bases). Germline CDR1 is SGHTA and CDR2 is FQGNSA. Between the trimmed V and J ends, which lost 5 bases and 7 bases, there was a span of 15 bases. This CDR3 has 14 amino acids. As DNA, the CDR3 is TGTGCCAGCAGCCTCAACAGGGCCGTCCAGCCCCAGCATTTT. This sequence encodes CASSLNRAVQPQHF. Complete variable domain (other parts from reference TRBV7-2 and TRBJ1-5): GAGVSQSPSNKVTEKGKDVELRCDPISGHTALYWYRQSLGQGLEFLIYFQGNSAPDKSGLPSDRFSAERTGGSVSTLTIQRTQQEDSAVYLCASSLNRAVQPQHFGDGTRLSIL.

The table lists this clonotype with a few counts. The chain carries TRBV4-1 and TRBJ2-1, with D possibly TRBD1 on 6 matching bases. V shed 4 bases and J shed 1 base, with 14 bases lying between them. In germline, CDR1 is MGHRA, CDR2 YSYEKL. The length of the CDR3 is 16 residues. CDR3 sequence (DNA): TGCGCCAGCAGCCGAGGACAGACCGTGTCCTACAATGAGCAGTTCTTC. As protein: CASSRGQTVSYNEQFF.

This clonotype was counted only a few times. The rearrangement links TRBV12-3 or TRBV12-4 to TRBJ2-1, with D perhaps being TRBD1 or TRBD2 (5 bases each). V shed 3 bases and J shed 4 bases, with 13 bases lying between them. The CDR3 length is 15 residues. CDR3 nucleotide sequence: TGTGCCAGCAGTTTCGGGACCAGGACGTACAATGAGCAGTTCTTC. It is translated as CASSFGTRTYNEQFF.

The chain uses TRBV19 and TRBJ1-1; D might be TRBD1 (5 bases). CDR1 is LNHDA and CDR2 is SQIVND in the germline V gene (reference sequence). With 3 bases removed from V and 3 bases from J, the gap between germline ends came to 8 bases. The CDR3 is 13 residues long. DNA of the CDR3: TGTGCCAGTAGTATGAAAGGGGACACTGAAGCTTTCTTT. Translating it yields CASSMKGDTEAFF.

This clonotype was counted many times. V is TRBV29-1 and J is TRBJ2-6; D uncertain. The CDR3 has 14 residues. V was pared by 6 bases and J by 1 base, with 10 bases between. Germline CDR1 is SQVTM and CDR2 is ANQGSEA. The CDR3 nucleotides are TGCAGCGTGGAAAAATTTTCTGGGGCCAACGTCCTGACTTTC. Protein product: CSVEKFSGANVLTF.

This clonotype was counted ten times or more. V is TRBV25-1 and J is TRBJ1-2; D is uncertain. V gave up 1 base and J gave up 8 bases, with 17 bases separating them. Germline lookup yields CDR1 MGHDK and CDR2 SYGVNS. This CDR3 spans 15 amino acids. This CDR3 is CASSEWMAGELGYTF. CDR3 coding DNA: TGTGCCAGCAGTGAATGGATGGCAGGAGAGTTGGGCTACACCTTC.

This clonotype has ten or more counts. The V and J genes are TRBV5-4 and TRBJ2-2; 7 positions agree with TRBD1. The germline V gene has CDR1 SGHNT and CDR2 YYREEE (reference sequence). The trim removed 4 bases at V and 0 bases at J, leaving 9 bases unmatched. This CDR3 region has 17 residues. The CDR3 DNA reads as TGTGCCAGCAGCAAAATTTCGGGACAGTCGAACACCGGGGAGCTGTTTTTT. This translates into CASSKISGQSNTGELFF.

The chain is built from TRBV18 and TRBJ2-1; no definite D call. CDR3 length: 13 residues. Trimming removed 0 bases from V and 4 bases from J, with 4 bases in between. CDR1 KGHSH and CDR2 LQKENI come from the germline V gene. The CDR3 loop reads CASSPPPYNEQFF. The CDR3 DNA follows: TGTGCCAGCTCACCACCACCGTACAATGAGCAGTTCTTC.

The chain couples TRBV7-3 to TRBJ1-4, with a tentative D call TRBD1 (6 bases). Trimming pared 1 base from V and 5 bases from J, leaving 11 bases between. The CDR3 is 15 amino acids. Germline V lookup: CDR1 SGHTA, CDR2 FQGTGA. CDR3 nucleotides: TGTGCCAGCAGCTTAAATGGGGGCAGGAATGAAAAACTGTTTTTT. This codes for CASSLNGGRNEKLFF.

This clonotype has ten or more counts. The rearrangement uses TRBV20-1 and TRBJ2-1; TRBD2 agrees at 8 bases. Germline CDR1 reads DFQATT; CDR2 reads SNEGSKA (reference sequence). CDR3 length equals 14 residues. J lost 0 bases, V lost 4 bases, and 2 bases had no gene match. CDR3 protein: CSAISGSSYNEQFF. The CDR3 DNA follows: TGCAGTGCTATAAGCGGGAGCTCCTACAATGAGCAGTTCTTC.

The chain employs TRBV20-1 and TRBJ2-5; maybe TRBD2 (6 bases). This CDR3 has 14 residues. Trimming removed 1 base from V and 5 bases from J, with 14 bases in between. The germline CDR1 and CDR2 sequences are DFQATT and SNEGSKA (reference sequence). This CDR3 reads CSARVGGGRETQYF. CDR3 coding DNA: TGCAGTGCTAGAGTTGGGGGTGGGAGGGAGACCCAGTACTTC.

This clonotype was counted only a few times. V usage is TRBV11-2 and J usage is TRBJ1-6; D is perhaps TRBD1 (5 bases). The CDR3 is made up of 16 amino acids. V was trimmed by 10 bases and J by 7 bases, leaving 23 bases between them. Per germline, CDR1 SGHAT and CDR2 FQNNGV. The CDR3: CATDNLGQRKNSPLHF. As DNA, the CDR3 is TGTGCCACCGATAACCTGGGGCAGAGAAAAAATTCACCCCTCCACTTT.

CDR3 sequence reads: CASSLSPLHF. The CDR3, as DNA: TGTGCCAGCAGCTTGTCACCCCTCCACTTT. The chain uses TRBV11-3 and TRBJ1-6; the D is unclear. The CDR3 runs 10 residues. Trimming took off 3 bases at V and 10 bases at J, with 1 base between the two ends. Germline loops: CDR1 SGHNT, CDR2 YENEEA.

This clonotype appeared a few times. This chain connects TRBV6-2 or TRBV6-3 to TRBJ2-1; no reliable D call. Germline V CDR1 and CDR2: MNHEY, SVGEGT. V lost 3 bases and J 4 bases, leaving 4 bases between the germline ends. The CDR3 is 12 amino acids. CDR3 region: CASSYGYNEQFF. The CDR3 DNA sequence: TGTGCCAGCAGTTATGGGTACAATGAGCAGTTCTTC.

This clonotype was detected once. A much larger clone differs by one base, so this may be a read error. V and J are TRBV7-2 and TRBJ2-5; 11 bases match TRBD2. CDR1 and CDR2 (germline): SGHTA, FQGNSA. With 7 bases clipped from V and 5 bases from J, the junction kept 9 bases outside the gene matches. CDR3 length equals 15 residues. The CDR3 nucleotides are TGTGCCAGCACCCCGTGGTTAGCGGGAGGGGAGACCCAGTACTTC. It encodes CASTPWLAGGETQYF.

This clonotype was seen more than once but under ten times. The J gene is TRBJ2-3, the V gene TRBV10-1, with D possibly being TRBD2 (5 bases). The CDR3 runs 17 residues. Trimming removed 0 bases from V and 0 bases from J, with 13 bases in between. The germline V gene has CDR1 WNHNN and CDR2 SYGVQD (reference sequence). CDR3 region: CASSESREKASTDTQYF. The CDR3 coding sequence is TGCGCCAGCAGTGAGTCGAGGGAAAAGGCTAGCACAGATACGCAGTATTTT.

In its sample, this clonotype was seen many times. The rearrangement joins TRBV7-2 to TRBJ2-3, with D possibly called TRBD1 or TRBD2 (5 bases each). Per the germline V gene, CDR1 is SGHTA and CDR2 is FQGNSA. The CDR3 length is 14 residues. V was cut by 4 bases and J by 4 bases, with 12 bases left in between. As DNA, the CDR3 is TGTGCCAGCAGCTCAGAGGGGCCTGCAGATACGCAGTATTTT. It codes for CASSSEGPADTQYF.

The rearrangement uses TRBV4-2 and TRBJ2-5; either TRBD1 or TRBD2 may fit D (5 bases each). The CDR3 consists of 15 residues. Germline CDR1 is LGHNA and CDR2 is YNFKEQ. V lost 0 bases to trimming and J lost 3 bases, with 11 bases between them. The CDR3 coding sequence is TGTGCCAGCAGCCAAGACCCCCGGGGCGAAGAGACCCAGTACTTC. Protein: CASSQDPRGEETQYF.

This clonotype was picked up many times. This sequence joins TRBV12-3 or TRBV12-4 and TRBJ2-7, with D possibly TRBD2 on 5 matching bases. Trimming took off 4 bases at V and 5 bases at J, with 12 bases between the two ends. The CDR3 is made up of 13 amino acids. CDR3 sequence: CASSSSSENEQYF. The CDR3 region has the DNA TGTGCCAGCAGTTCGAGTAGCGAGAACGAGCAGTACTTC.

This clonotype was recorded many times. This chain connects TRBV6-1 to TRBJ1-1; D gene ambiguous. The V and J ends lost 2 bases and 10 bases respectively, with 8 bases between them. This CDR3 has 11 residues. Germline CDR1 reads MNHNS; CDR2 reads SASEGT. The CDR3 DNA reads TGTGCCAGCAGTGAAACTGTAGGAGCTTTCTTT. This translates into CASSETVGAFF.

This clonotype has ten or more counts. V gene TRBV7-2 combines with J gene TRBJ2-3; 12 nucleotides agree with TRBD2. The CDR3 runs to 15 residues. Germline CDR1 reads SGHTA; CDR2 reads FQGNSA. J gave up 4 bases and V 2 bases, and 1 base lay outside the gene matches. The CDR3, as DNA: TGTGCCAGCAGCTTAACTAGCGGGAGGTCAGATACGCAGTATTTT. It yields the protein CASSLTSGRSDTQYF.